This T cell receptor beta chain was captured by sequencing in a study of OX40 agonist ivuxolimab in advanced cancers. As for the study in general: Mean age roughly 65 years, range 23 to 79; roughly 82% male. Patients achieving partial responses numbered three: one hepatocellular carcinoma case and two cutaneous melanoma cases.

Trimming removed 2 bases from V and 5 bases from J, with 11 bases in between. The CDR3 has 14 residues. CDR1 is SGHKS and CDR2 is YYEKEE in the germline V gene (reference sequence). Measured with immunoSEQ multiplex PCR; TCRdb has only the in-frame clones, and not every one. The profile covers more than 60,000 clones, with around 86% appearing a single time and 3.4% taken by the ten largest. Regarding this clone: Antigen unknown.

Overall study findings and caveats: Mean expanded clone counts were higher in CD8+ than CD4+ T cells. Partly responding patients at 0.1-3.0 mg/kg showed some of the smallest clonal expansion.

The clonotype originates from an adult with an advanced solid tumor such as melanoma, head and neck, liver or kidney cancer. The sample was CD4+ or CD8+ T cells sorted from blood, taken in a trial of the OX40 agonist ivuxolimab. The chain employs TRBV5-5 and TRBJ1-5, with D maybe TRBD1 (5 bases). The CDR3 nucleotides read TGTGCCAGCAGCTTCGACAGCTGGGATCAGCCCCAGCATTTT. It yields the protein CASSFDSWDQPQHF.